Included here is one TCR beta chain sequence, with context. From germline, CDR1 is GTSNPN and CDR2 SVGIG (reference sequence). V was pared by 2 bases and J by 2 bases, with 10 bases between. The CDR3 has 14 amino acids. TCRdb re-called the PCR reads through MiXCR, storing one row per CDR3 protein. Altogether 460,000 or so distinct CDR3 sequences are present, around a fifth being singletons, with the ten largest covering about 0.8%. The data stem from a study of molecular identifiers for immune sequencing clone quantification. This receptor was obtained from a human donor in good health. Some libraries in this study had Jurkat cell RNA spiked in. The sample consisted of naive CD8+ T cells from blood, with Jurkat cell RNA spiked in. As for subset: FACS-sorted CD8+CD4-CCR7+CD45RA+ naive T cells. This sequence joins TRBV30 and TRBJ2-1; tentative D call: TRBD1 (5 bases). CDR3 protein: CAWSNGAAYNEQFF. The CDR3, as DNA: TGTGCCTGGAGTAATGGGGCAGCCTACAATGAGCAGTTCTTC.